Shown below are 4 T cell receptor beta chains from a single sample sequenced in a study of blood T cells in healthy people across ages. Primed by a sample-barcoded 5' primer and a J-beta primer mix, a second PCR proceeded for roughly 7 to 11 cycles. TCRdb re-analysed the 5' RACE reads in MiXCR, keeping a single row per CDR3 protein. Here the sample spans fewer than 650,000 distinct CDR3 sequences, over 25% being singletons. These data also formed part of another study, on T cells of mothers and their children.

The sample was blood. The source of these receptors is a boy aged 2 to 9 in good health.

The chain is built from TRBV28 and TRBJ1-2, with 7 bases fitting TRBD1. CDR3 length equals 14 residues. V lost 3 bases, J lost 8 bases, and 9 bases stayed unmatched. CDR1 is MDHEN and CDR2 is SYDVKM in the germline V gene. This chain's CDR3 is CASSFPTGVVGYTF. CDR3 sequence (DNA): TGTGCCAGCAGTTTCCCCACAGGGGTAGTCGGCTACACCTTC.

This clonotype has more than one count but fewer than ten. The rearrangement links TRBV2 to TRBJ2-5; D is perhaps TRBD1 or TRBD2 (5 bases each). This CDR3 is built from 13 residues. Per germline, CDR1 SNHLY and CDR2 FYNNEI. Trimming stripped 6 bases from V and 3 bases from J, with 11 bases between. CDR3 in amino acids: CASRGTVEETQYF. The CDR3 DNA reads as TGTGCCAGCAGGGGGACGGTTGAAGAGACCCAGTACTTC.

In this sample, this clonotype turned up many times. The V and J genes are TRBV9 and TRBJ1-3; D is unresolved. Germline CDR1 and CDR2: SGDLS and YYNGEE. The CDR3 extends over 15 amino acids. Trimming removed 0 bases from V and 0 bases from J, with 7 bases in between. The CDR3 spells CASSVEGSSGNTIYF. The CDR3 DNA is TGTGCCAGCAGCGTAGAAGGGAGCTCTGGAAACACCATATATTTT. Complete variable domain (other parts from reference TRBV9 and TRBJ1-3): DSGVTQTPKHLITATGQRVTLRCSPRSGDLSVYWYQQSLDQGLQFLIQYYNGEERAKGNILERFSAQQFPDLHSELNLSSLELGDSALYFCASSVEGSSGNTIYFGEGSWLTVV.

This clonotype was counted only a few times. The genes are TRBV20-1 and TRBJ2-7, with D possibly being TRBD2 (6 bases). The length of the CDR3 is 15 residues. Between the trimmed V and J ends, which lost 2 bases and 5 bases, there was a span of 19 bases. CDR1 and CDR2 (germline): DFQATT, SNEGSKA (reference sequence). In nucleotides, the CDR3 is TGCAGTGCTAGAACACTAGCAAGGGGTCGGAACGAGCAGTACTTC. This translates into CSARTLARGRNEQYF.